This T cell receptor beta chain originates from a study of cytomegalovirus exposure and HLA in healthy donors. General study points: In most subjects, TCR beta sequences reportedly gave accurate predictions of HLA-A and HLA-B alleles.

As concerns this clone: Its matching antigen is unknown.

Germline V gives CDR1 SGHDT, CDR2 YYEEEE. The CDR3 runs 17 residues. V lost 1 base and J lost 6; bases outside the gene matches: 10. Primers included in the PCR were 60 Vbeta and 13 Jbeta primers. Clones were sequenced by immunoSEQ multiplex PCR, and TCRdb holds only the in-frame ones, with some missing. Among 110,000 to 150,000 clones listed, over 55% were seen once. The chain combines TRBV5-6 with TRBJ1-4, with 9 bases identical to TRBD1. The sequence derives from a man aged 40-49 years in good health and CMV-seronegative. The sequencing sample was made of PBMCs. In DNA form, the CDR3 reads TGTGCCAGCAGCTTGAAGGAGTTGGGGACAGGGTATGAAAAACTGTTTTTT. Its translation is CASSLKELGTGYEKLFF.